Listed here are 26 T cell receptor beta chains from one sample, sequenced in a study of T cells after yellow fever vaccination (dated by TCRdb to between 2019 and 2020). Library method: 5' RACE. The sequencer was an Illumina HiSeq 2500. The public reads were reanalyzed by TCRdb: fastp trimming at Q25, MiXCR alignment, in-frame beta chains only. Each entry merges the rows of one CDR3 protein and shows their most common DNA and genes. Within this sample are about 400,000 distinct CDR3 sequences, with 11% of them counted one time only. Roughly 18% of the sample lies in the top ten. What this sample's treatment or condition label stands for: live attenuated yellow fever vaccine strain. Sequencing used PBMCs, obtained on the day of the first yellow fever vaccination. The receptors here all came from a man aged 18 to 35 who received the YFV17D yellow fever vaccine.

This clonotype was observed a handful of times. The rearrangement joins TRBV20-1 to TRBJ2-7; D not certain. There are 15 residues in the CDR3. V lost 2 bases and J 0 bases, leaving 14 bases between the germline ends. Germline CDR1 and CDR2: DFQATT and SNEGSKA (reference sequence). The CDR3 here is CSARHTRLSSYEQYV. The CDR3 DNA reads TGCAGTGCTAGACATACGCGACTCAGCTCCTACGAGCAGTACGTC.

This chain links TRBV6-5 with TRBJ1-1, with D possibly TRBD1 on 5 matching bases. CDR1 and CDR2 (germline): MNHEY, SVGAGI. Trimming cost V 2 bases and J 3 bases, with 16 bases left between them. The CDR3 has 16 amino acids. The CDR3 DNA reads TGTGCCAGCAGTTACGATTTGGGGGGTGGGGACACTGAAGCTTTCTTT. Translating it yields CASSYDLGGGDTEAFF.

The chain joins TRBV5-4 to TRBJ2-5; tentatively, D is TRBD1 (6 bases). Per the germline V gene, CDR1 is SGHNT and CDR2 is YYREEE (reference sequence). V lost 0 bases and J lost 1, with 16 bases in between. The CDR3 has 17 amino acids. The CDR3 reads CASSLAGSQGSQETQYF. CDR3 nucleotides: TGTGCCAGCAGCTTGGCGGGGAGCCAGGGGAGCCAAGAGACCCAGTACTTC.

CDR3: CASSPQDLGVNQPQHF. The CDR3 bases are TGTGCCAGCTCACCACAGGATCTAGGGGTCAATCAGCCCCAGCATTTT. The chain links TRBV18 to TRBJ1-5; D might be TRBD1 (5 bases). Trimming removed 1 base at V and 3 bases at J, with 13 bases between. CDR1 and CDR2 from the germline V gene are KGHSH and LQKENI. The CDR3 sequence is 16 residues long. The complete variable domain, with remaining parts taken from reference TRBV18 and TRBJ1-5, reads NAGVMQNPRHLVRRRGQEARLRCSPMKGHSHVYWYRQLPEEGLKFMVYLQKENIIDESGMPKERFSAEFPKEGPSILRIQQVVRGDSAAYFCASSPQDLGVNQPQHFGDGTRLSIL.

This clonotype was counted between two and nine times. V and J are TRBV7-2 and TRBJ1-4; D is undetermined. Germline CDR1 is SGHTA and CDR2 is FQGNSA. The CDR3 has 15 amino acids. Trimming shortened V by 2 bases and J by 5 bases, and 12 bases separated the two germline ends. CDR3 amino acids: CASSLFGQINEKLFF. The CDR3 region has the DNA TGTGCCAGCAGCTTATTCGGCCAAATCAATGAAAAACTGTTTTTT.

This clonotype was observed at least ten times. The genes are TRBV2 and TRBJ2-5, with D uncertain. The CDR3 totals 16 residues. V dropped 0 bases and J dropped 0 bases, with 11 bases sitting between them. CDR1 and CDR2 (germline): SNHLY, FYNNEI. CDR3 residues: CASSEAGRMHQETQYF. The CDR3 region has the DNA TGTGCCAGCAGTGAAGCCGGCAGGATGCACCAAGAGACCCAGTACTTC.

A few counts support this clonotype. The CDR3, as DNA: TGTGCCAGCAGCTTGAGGGGGTCTACTCAGCCCCAGCATTTT. Translated, it gives CASSLRGSTQPQHF. The chain has TRBV11-2 and TRBJ1-5; TRBD1 might be the D (6 bases). V was trimmed by 3 bases and J by 6 bases, leaving 12 bases between them. Germline CDR1 and CDR2: SGHAT and FQNNGV. The length of the CDR3 is 14 residues.

This clonotype turned up a few times. The chain has TRBV5-6 and TRBJ1-5; no clear D. The CDR3 loop spans 13 amino acids. Between the trimmed V and J ends, which lost 4 bases and 4 bases, there was a span of 9 bases. Germline CDR1 is SGHDT and CDR2 is YYEEEE. Here the CDR3 DNA reads TGTGCCAGCAGCATACGGGCGAATCAGCCCCAGCATTTT. Its translation is CASSIRANQPQHF.

This clonotype was observed at least ten times. This chain joins TRBV9 and TRBJ1-2; 8 nucleotides align to TRBD1. This CDR3 has 15 amino acids. Trimming took 3 bases from V and 1 from J; bases not matched to a gene: 5. CDR1 SGDLS and CDR2 YYNGEE come from the germline V gene. The CDR3 nucleotides read TGTGCCAGCAGCGCTACAGGGGGAAATAACTATGGCTACACCTTC. It codes for CASSATGGNNYGYTF.

Concerning this clonotype: One end of the junction does not line up with germline, which may come from a read error. J is TRBJ1-2 and V is TRBV9; D not resolved. Germline lookup yields CDR1 SGDLS and CDR2 YYNGEE. The CDR3 extends over 11 amino acids. The CDR3 is CSALTNYGYTF. The CDR3 nucleotides read TGCTCAGCACTTACTAACTATGGCTACACCTTC.

This clonotype was detected a few times. Germline is not matched at one junction end, which may reflect a read error. The V gene is TRBV12-3 or TRBV12-4, the J gene TRBJ1-2; D is unresolved. The CDR3 has 9 residues. The CDR3 bases are TGTGCCAGCAGTTCCCCCTGGTCCTTC. This translates into CASSSPWSF.

This clonotype has a handful of counts. This sequence joins TRBV6-5 and TRBJ2-7, with 8 bases aligning to TRBD2. Germline lookup yields CDR1 MNHEY and CDR2 SVGAGI. This CDR3 is built from 15 residues. Unmatched junction bases numbered 5, after V lost 4 bases and J lost 0 bases. CDR3 amino acids: CASSSPGGVSYEQYF. The CDR3 nucleotides read TGTGCCAGCAGTTCCCCCGGGGGGGTCTCCTACGAGCAGTACTTC.

The chain employs TRBV9 and TRBJ2-5; the match to TRBD2 covers 9 bases. Trimming cost V 0 bases and J 3 bases; bases outside gene matches: 3. This CDR3 has 15 residues. Germline V gives CDR1 SGDLS, CDR2 YYNGEE. The CDR3 DNA is TGTGCCAGCAGCGTAGATCCTAGCGGGGAAGAGACCCAGTACTTC. Its translation: CASSVDPSGEETQYF.

This chain uses TRBV20-1 with TRBJ2-7; 8 bases align to TRBD2. The J segment lost 0 bases and the V segment lost 1 base, leaving 8 bases of the junction unmatched. The CDR3 is 16 residues long. Germline CDR1 reads DFQATT; CDR2 reads SNEGSKA (reference sequence). In nucleotides, the CDR3 is TGCAGTGCTAGAGGTGTAGCGGGGAGGAGCTCCTACGAGCAGTACTTC. It specifies CSARGVAGRSSYEQYF.

The V call is TRBV23-1, the J call TRBJ2-5; D unclear. TRBV23-1 is designated an ORF whose function remains uncertain. This CDR3 comprises 12 residues. V lost 4 bases and J lost 4, with 7 bases in between. The CDR3 protein is CASSRPRETQYF. The CDR3 DNA sequence: TGCGCCAGCAGTCGTCCCCGAGAGACCCAGTACTTC.

The J gene is TRBJ1-3, the V gene TRBV12-3 or TRBV12-4; possible D gene TRBD1, 5 bases. CDR3 length: 14 residues. V lost 6 bases and J 3 bases, leaving 12 bases between the germline ends. The CDR3 sequence: CASSQGFDGNTIYF. In DNA, the CDR3 is TGTGCCAGCAGCCAGGGATTTGATGGAAACACCATATATTTT.

A few counts support this clonotype. The chain has TRBV12-3 or TRBV12-4 and TRBJ2-4; D is unclear. The CDR3 covers 11 residues. Trimming shortened V by 7 bases and J by 7 bases, and 8 bases separated the two germline ends. DNA of the CDR3: TGTGCCAGCACTCTTAGGAACATTCAGTACTTC. As protein: CASTLRNIQYF.

The chain uses TRBV6-4 and TRBJ2-2; 7 bases align to TRBD1. The CDR3 is 16 residues long. The trim removed 3 bases at V and 2 bases at J, leaving 6 bases unmatched. Germline V gene sequence: CDR1 MRHNA, CDR2 SNTAGT. CDR3 nucleotides: TGTGCCAGCAGTGAGCAGACAGGGTTCAACACCGGGGAGCTGTTTTTT. It encodes CASSEQTGFNTGELFF.

This clonotype has more than one count but fewer than ten. DNA of the CDR3: TGTGCCAGCAGTTTATCCGAGCAGTACGTC. Translating gives CASSLSEQYV. The rearrangement links TRBV27 to TRBJ2-7, with D unclear. V was shortened by 0 bases and J by 6 bases, with 0 bases between the two germline ends. From germline, CDR1 is MNHEY and CDR2 SMNVEV (reference sequence). The CDR3 covers 10 residues.

The V and J genes are TRBV6-2 or TRBV6-3 and TRBJ2-7; perhaps TRBD1 as D (6 bases). Germline values: CDR1 MNHEY, CDR2 SVGEGT. The CDR3 extends over 15 amino acids. Trimming removed 3 bases at V and 3 bases at J, with 15 bases between. CDR3 protein: CASSYETGTLYEQYV. CDR3 in DNA: TGTGCCAGCAGTTATGAAACAGGGACCCTCTACGAGCAGTACGTC.

The chain links TRBV6-1 to TRBJ2-2; D gene uncertain. This CDR3 contains 17 residues. CDR1 is MNHNS, CDR2 SASEGT, per germline. V lost 5 bases and J lost 0, with 16 bases in between. CDR3 DNA: TGTGCCAGCAGTCACGGCTTCTTAGTGCCGAACACCGGGGAGCTGTTTTTT. It specifies CASSHGFLVPNTGELFF.

This sequence joins TRBV5-6 and TRBJ1-2; a weak D match, TRBD1 (6 bases). The ends were cut back, 4 bases at V and 4 bases at J, with 11 bases in the middle. In germline, CDR1 is SGHDT, CDR2 YYEEEE. The CDR3 runs 13 residues. The CDR3 DNA sequence: TGTGCCAGCAGCCACAGGGAGCCCTATGGCTACACCTTC. The encoded protein is CASSHREPYGYTF.

The chain uses TRBV7-2 and TRBJ2-2; D gene uncertain. The CDR3 length is 15 residues. Trimming shortened V by 0 bases and J by 6 bases, and 11 bases separated the two germline ends. Per the germline V gene, CDR1 is SGHTA and CDR2 is FQGNSA. The CDR3 nucleotides read TGTGCCAGCAGCTTAGCGAAGGGAAACGCCGGGGAGCTGTTTTTT. Amino acids: CASSLAKGNAGELFF.

This chain joins TRBV27 and TRBJ2-5; 10 positions agree with TRBD1. Germline V gene sequence: CDR1 MNHEY, CDR2 SMNVEV (reference sequence). V trimming: 4 bases; J trimming: 4 bases; junction bases outside the gene matches: 6. The CDR3 spans 15 residues. CDR3 protein: CASSYWDRGRETQYF. The CDR3 bases are TGTGCCAGCAGTTATTGGGACAGGGGAAGAGAGACCCAGTACTTC.

This clonotype was observed a handful of times. V gene TRBV19 combines with J gene TRBJ2-1; TRBD2 matches at 8 bases. The germline V gene encodes CDR1 LNHDA and CDR2 SQIVND (reference sequence). The CDR3 is made up of 16 amino acids. V was pared by 3 bases and J by 6 bases, with 10 bases of the junction left unmatched. The CDR3 DNA is TGTGCCAGTAGTATTCTACGGGGGGGGGCCTCCAATGAGCAGTTCTTC. Translating gives CASSILRGGASNEQFF.

This clonotype occurred a few times. The rearrangement links TRBV4-3 to TRBJ1-1; D not certain. The CDR3 has 13 residues. V was clipped by 6 bases and J by 4 bases, with 12 bases between them. Germline V gene data show CDR1 as LGHNA and CDR2 as YSLEER. The CDR3 loop is CASRGWEGTEAFF. The CDR3 DNA sequence: TGCGCCAGCAGGGGTTGGGAGGGCACTGAAGCTTTCTTT.